The 19 T cell receptor beta chains presented below share a single source sample, sequenced in a study of T-cell reconstitution after alpha-beta-depleted transplantation in children. Preparing the TCRbeta library involved the use of unique molecular identifiers. TCRdb processed the PCR reads anew with MiXCR; each CDR3 protein has one entry. The sample has under 250,000 distinct CDR3 sequences, more than 20% seen once. This material consisted of PBMCs, mostly from graft donor cells, taken 360 days after TCRalphabeta/CD19-depleted stem cell transplant. The source is a female patient aged 2 to 10 who had a stem cell transplant for congenital amegakaryocytic thrombocytopenia, so the T cells may come from the graft donor.

The V and J genes are TRBV7-8 and TRBJ2-1; 7 nucleotides match TRBD2. Germline V lookup: CDR1 SGHVS, CDR2 FQNEAQ. V trimming: 6 bases; J trimming: 6 bases; junction bases outside the gene matches: 5. This CDR3 comprises 13 residues. CDR3 in amino acids: CASSTWEGNEQFF. The CDR3 DNA reads as TGTGCCAGCAGTACATGGGAGGGCAATGAGCAGTTCTTC.

The chain links TRBV7-9 to TRBJ2-3, with a tentative D call TRBD2 (5 bases). The CDR3 has 16 amino acids. The V end lost 5 bases, the J end lost 9 bases, and 24 bases lay between the germline ends. Germline loops: CDR1 SEHNR, CDR2 FQNEAQ (reference sequence). The CDR3 sequence: CASSPARAPDVRTQYF. CDR3 sequence (DNA): TGTGCCAGCAGCCCCGCGCGGGCCCCAGACGTCAGAACGCAGTATTTT.

This clonotype was found a few times. J is TRBJ1-4 and V is TRBV4-1; D gene unclear. From germline, CDR1 is MGHRA and CDR2 YSYEKL. Trimming stripped 0 bases from V and 0 bases from J, with 20 bases between. The CDR3 runs to 20 residues. The CDR3 nucleotides read TGCGCCAGCAGCCAAGAATCATGGAAGGTTGGACCTGCAACTAATGAAAAACTGTTTTTT. This sequence encodes CASSQESWKVGPATNEKLFF.

This clonotype showed up many times. The rearrangement joins TRBV12-3 or TRBV12-4 to TRBJ2-5; TRBD2 is a possible D gene (6 bases). This CDR3 spans 16 amino acids. V dropped 4 bases and J dropped 1 base, with 16 bases sitting between them. In nucleotides, the CDR3 is TGTGCCAGCAGTTCCGATCGACGGGAGCTCCAAGAGACCCAGTACTTC. As protein: CASSSDRRELQETQYF.

This sequence joins TRBV2 and TRBJ2-4; D unclear. Trimming cost V 3 bases and J 0 bases, with 6 bases left between them. The CDR3 totals 14 residues. Per germline, CDR1 SNHLY and CDR2 FYNNEI. The CDR3 sequence: CASSDPVAKNIQYF. CDR3 DNA sequence: TGTGCCAGCAGTGACCCGGTAGCCAAAAACATTCAGTACTTC. Combining the CDR3 with reference TRBV2 and TRBJ2-4 gives the whole variable domain EPEVTQTPSHQVTQMGQEVILRCVPISNHLYFYWYRQILGQKVEFLVSFYNNEISEKSEIFDDQFSVERPDGSNFTLKIRSTKLEDSAMYFCASSDPVAKNIQYFGAGTRLSVL.

In this sample, this clonotype turned up a few times. The chain combines TRBV20-1 with TRBJ2-1; D is perhaps TRBD2 (5 bases). The germline V gene has CDR1 DFQATT and CDR2 SNEGSKA (reference sequence). The CDR3 runs 17 residues. Trimming shortened V by 0 bases and J by 10 bases, and 25 bases separated the two germline ends. The CDR3 nucleotides are TGCAGTGCTAGAGATCCCTATCTAGCAAGGACGAGACACGAGCAGTTCTTC. Encoded protein: CSARDPYLARTRHEQFF.

The chain uses TRBV20-1 and TRBJ2-1, with D perhaps TRBD2 (6 bases). The CDR3 is made up of 15 amino acids. In germline, CDR1 is DFQATT, CDR2 SNEGSKA (reference sequence). The germline V and J ends were trimmed by 3 bases and 4 bases, with 16 bases remaining between them. The CDR3 bases are TGCAGTGCTAGTCCGGGACTTATCGTATACAATGAGCAGTTCTTC. This sequence encodes CSASPGLIVYNEQFF.

The chain is built from TRBV14 and TRBJ2-1; D may be TRBD2 (6 bases). Trimming left V 5 bases short and J 8 bases short, with 19 bases between. Germline CDR1 reads SGHDN; CDR2 reads FVKESK. There are 15 residues in the CDR3. The CDR3: CASSTRDSLGDEQFF. For the CDR3, the DNA is TGTGCCAGCAGCACACGGGACTCTTTAGGGGATGAGCAGTTCTTC.

This clonotype occurred many times. The CDR3 loop is CASSQDRHRSYEQYF. The CDR3 nucleotides are TGCGCCAGCAGCCAAGATAGGCACAGATCCTACGAGCAGTACTTC. The chain employs TRBV4-1 and TRBJ2-7; no clear D gene. This CDR3 is 15 amino acids long. Trimming pared 0 bases from V and 1 base from J, leaving 10 bases between. CDR1 and CDR2 from the germline V gene are MGHRA and YSYEKL.

The CDR3 coding sequence is TGCGCCAGCGCGGGGGCAGACCAAGAGACCCAGTACTTC. This encodes CASAGADQETQYF. The V and J genes are TRBV5-1 and TRBJ2-5; TRBD2 might be the D (7 bases). In germline, CDR1 is SGHRS, CDR2 YFSETQ. This CDR3 is built from 13 residues. V was trimmed by 7 bases and J by 0 bases, leaving 10 bases between them. Full variable domain (remainder filled in from reference TRBV5-1 and TRBJ2-5): KAGVTQTPRYLIKTRGQQVTLSCSPISGHRSVSWYQQTPGQGLQFLFEYFSETQRNKGNFPGRFSGRQFSNSRSEMNVSTLELGDSALYLCASAGADQETQYFGPGTRLLVL.

The chain couples TRBV20-1 to TRBJ2-5; D may match TRBD1 or TRBD2 (6 bases each). Germline CDR1 and CDR2: DFQATT and SNEGSKA (reference sequence). Trimming cost V 3 bases and J 1 base, with 15 bases left between them. The CDR3 consists of 15 residues. The CDR3 is CSARDYMDSQETQYF. In DNA form, the CDR3 reads TGCAGTGCTAGGGACTATATGGACAGCCAAGAGACCCAGTACTTC.

This clonotype has a handful of counts. J is TRBJ1-5 and V is TRBV25-1; D call uncertain. Germline CDR1 reads MGHDK; CDR2 reads SYGVNS. Between the trimmed V and J ends, which lost 1 base and 4 bases, there was a span of 2 bases. This CDR3 is 12 amino acids long. Here the CDR3 DNA reads TGTGCCAGCAGTGAATGGAATCAGCCCCAGCATTTT. This gives the protein CASSEWNQPQHF.

This clonotype was counted a few times. J is TRBJ2-5 and V is TRBV9, with 7 bases lining up with TRBD2. CDR1 is SGDLS and CDR2 is YYNGEE in the germline V gene. The junction had 12 bases not matched to a gene; V was cut back by 0 bases and J by 4 bases. The length of the CDR3 is 17 residues. This CDR3 reads CASSVGGGLAVGETQYF. The DNA for the CDR3 is TGTGCCAGCAGCGTAGGTGGAGGTCTAGCGGTGGGAGAGACCCAGTACTTC.

A few counts support this clonotype. The chain has TRBV28 and TRBJ2-5, with a possible D match to TRBD2 (5 bases). The CDR3 has 15 amino acids. Germline V gene data show CDR1 as MDHEN and CDR2 as SYDVKM. The V end was cut by 2 bases, the J end by 3 bases, with 13 bases between. This chain's CDR3 is CASSLTGLAEETQYF. CDR3 bases: TGTGCCAGCAGTTTAACCGGACTGGCAGAAGAGACCCAGTACTTC.

The chain links TRBV7-9 to TRBJ2-2; 11 bases line up with TRBD2. This CDR3 has 17 residues. Germline V lookup: CDR1 SEHNR, CDR2 FQNEAQ (reference sequence). V lost 2 bases and J lost 3; bases outside the gene matches: 5. The CDR3 here is CASSLPPGLADTGELFF. DNA for the CDR3: TGTGCCAGCAGCTTACCTCCGGGACTAGCGGACACCGGGGAGCTGTTTTTT.

This clonotype appeared many times. This sequence joins TRBV12-3 or TRBV12-4 and TRBJ2-7, with D hard to call. The CDR3 contains 14 residues. V was pared by 3 bases and J by 5 bases, with 14 bases between. The CDR3 coding sequence is TGTGCCAGCAGTTTGGAAGGGTGGGCGGACGAGCAGTACTTC. Its translation is CASSLEGWADEQYF.

The CDR3 loop reads CASSQGIAKNIQYF. The CDR3 nucleotides are TGCGCCAGCAGCCAGGGGATAGCCAAAAACATTCAGTACTTC. The chain carries TRBV4-1 and TRBJ2-4; D unclear. The CDR3 runs 14 residues. The V end lost 3 bases, the J end lost 0 bases, and 6 bases lay between the germline ends. Per the germline V gene, CDR1 is MGHRA and CDR2 is YSYEKL.

The chain carries TRBV20-1 and TRBJ2-2; TRBD2 matches at 8 bases. The CDR3 is 16 residues long. Germline V CDR1 and CDR2: DFQATT, SNEGSKA (reference sequence). J lost 3 bases, V lost 0 bases, and 6 bases had no gene match. This CDR3 is CSARERPGLDTGELFF. CDR3 nucleotides: TGCAGTGCTAGAGAAAGGCCGGGACTAGACACCGGGGAGCTGTTTTTT.

This clonotype was detected a few times. This sequence joins TRBV12-3 or TRBV12-4 and TRBJ1-2; D perhaps matches TRBD1 (6 bases). V was clipped by 5 bases and J by 7 bases, with 14 bases between them. The CDR3 has 13 amino acids. CDR3 sequence: CASSPRGSGGYTF. The CDR3 coding sequence is TGTGCCAGCAGTCCCAGGGGTTCAGGTGGCTACACCTTC.